The 18 T cell receptor beta chains below all came from one sample that was sequenced in a study of blood T cell repertoires in COVID-19. Profiling relied on immunoSEQ multiplex PCR, and the TCRdb table lists in-frame clones only, not all of them. The data show about 120,000 clones, around 87% seen once. Sample: peripheral blood. The receptors were sampled from a man between 65 and 85 years old with active or convalescent COVID-19.

The chain uses TRBV11-3 and TRBJ2-1; 11 bases line up with TRBD2. J lost 7 bases, V lost 4 bases, and 3 bases had no gene match. Germline V CDR1 and CDR2: SGHNT, YENEEA. This CDR3 has 14 amino acids. The CDR3 nucleotides read TGTGCCAGCAGCTCGACTAGCGGGAAGAATGAGCAGTTCTTC. Translated: CASSSTSGKNEQFF.

The chain has TRBV19 and TRBJ1-1; tentatively, D is TRBD1 (6 bases). With 6 bases removed from V and 3 bases from J, the gap between germline ends came to 14 bases. CDR1 LNHDA and CDR2 SQIVND come from the germline V gene (reference sequence). The CDR3 consists of 14 residues. Here the CDR3 DNA reads TGTGCCAGTAGCGCACAGGGCGTCGACACTGAAGCTTTCTTT. Translating gives CASSAQGVDTEAFF.

The V call is TRBV19, the J call TRBJ2-2; D is ambiguous. The CDR3 is made up of 14 amino acids. Germline assignment: CDR1 LNHDA and CDR2 SQIVND (reference sequence). Trimming removed 10 bases from V and 1 base from J, with 13 bases in between. CDR3 region: CATPRPGNTGELFF. The CDR3 DNA reads as TGTGCCACCCCAAGGCCAGGGAACACCGGGGAGCTGTTTTTT.

The rearrangement joins TRBV18 to TRBJ2-6, with 12 bases matching TRBD1. J was trimmed by 0 bases and V by 3 bases; bases with no gene match: 0. The V gene's germline CDR1 is KGHSH and CDR2 LQKENI. CDR3 size: 17 residues. The CDR3 here is CASSPGQGASGANVLTF. The CDR3 DNA reads TGTGCCAGCTCACCGGGACAGGGGGCCTCTGGGGCCAACGTCCTGACTTTC.

The rearrangement joins TRBV10-3 to TRBJ1-3; no reliable D call. The CDR3 has 17 residues. V was shortened by 4 bases and J by 3 bases, with 19 bases between the two germline ends. CDR1 ENHRY and CDR2 SYGVKD come from the germline V gene. CDR3 nucleotide sequence: TGTGCCATCAGTGCCACGAGTTCGCTAGCTATTGGAAACACCATATATTTT. Translation gives CAISATSSLAIGNTIYF.

V gene TRBV12-1 combines with J gene TRBJ1-3; the table's D call of TRBD1 was not tested on the DNA. TRBV12-1 is tagged as a pseudogene. The length of the CDR3 is 16 residues. CDR3 nucleotides: TGTGCCAGCGGGGACAGGGGCTCAGTTTGGGGAAACACCATATATTTT. Translating it yields CASGDRGSVWGNTIYF.

The genes are TRBV28 and TRBJ1-5; 9 bases align to TRBD1. The CDR3 consists of 19 residues. V was clipped by 4 bases and J by 1 base; unmatched bases: 14. Germline V gives CDR1 MDHEN, CDR2 SYDVKM. The CDR3 loop is CASSSWTGVSLPSNQPQHF. CDR3 nucleotide sequence: TGTGCCAGCAGTTCGTGGACAGGGGTCTCCCTTCCCAGCAATCAGCCCCAGCATTTT.

This clone was observed a few times. This chain joins TRBV28 and TRBJ2-1; the D is unclear. CDR3 length: 16 amino acids. From germline, CDR1 is MDHEN and CDR2 SYDVKM. V gave up 1 base and J gave up 0 bases, with 10 bases separating them. The CDR3 DNA reads as TGTGCCAGCAGTTTATATCCGGAGAACTCCTACAATGAGCAGTTCTTC. Its protein product is CASSLYPENSYNEQFF.

The V gene is TRBV6-2 or TRBV6-3, the J gene TRBJ1-2; 9 positions match TRBD1. The CDR3 spans 14 residues. Germline CDR1 is MNHEY and CDR2 is SVGEGT. Trimming at V came to 5 bases and at J to 8 bases, leaving 9 bases not matched to a gene. In nucleotides, the CDR3 is TGTGCCAGCAGTGACGGACAGGGGACCGTGGGCTACACCTTC. Its protein product is CASSDGQGTVGYTF.

The sample holds one count of this clone. The chain carries TRBV4-1 and TRBJ1-2; the match to TRBD1 covers 7 bases. V lost 0 bases to trimming and J lost 8 bases; unmatched junction nucleotides: 6. Germline CDR1 MGHRA, CDR2 YSYEKL. The CDR3 length is 14 residues. CDR3 sequence (DNA): TGCGCCAGCAGCCAAGAAGGACAGGTCGGCGGCTACACCTTC. Its protein product is CASSQEGQVGGYTF.

The chain recombines TRBV6-5 with TRBJ2-7, with D unresolved. The CDR3 covers 14 residues. Trimming stripped 2 bases from V and 0 bases from J, with 8 bases between. CDR1 is MNHEY and CDR2 is SVGAGI in the germline V gene. In DNA, the CDR3 is TGTGCCAGCAGTTACAGCCGGGTCTCCTACGAGCAGTACTTC. It specifies CASSYSRVSYEQYF.

The chain links TRBV28 to TRBJ2-3; 9 nucleotides align to TRBD1. There are 13 residues in the CDR3. Germline V gene lookup returns CDR1 MDHEN and CDR2 SYDVKM. V lost 8 bases to trimming and J lost 3 bases; unmatched junction nucleotides: 3. CDR3: CASGTGSTDTQYF. Here the CDR3 DNA reads TGTGCCAGCGGGACAGGGTCGACAGATACGCAGTATTTT.

CDR3 bases: TGTGCCAGTATCGGGGGCACAGATACGCAGTATTTT. It is translated as CASIGGTDTQYF. The V and J genes are TRBV19 and TRBJ2-3, with a weak D call TRBD2 (5 bases). The germline gives CDR1 LNHDA, CDR2 SQIVND (reference sequence). The CDR3 sequence is 12 residues long. V was cut by 7 bases and J by 1 base, with 6 bases left in between.

The CDR3 nucleotides are TGTGCCAGCAGCCCCCAGGGGTCCGGGGAGCTGTTTTTT. This gives the protein CASSPQGSGELFF. This rearrangement joins TRBV7-9 to TRBJ2-2; D is possibly TRBD1 (6 bases). CDR3 length: 13 residues. Germline V gives CDR1 SEHNR, CDR2 FQNEAQ (reference sequence). V was clipped by 5 bases and J by 6 bases, with 10 bases between them.

The V gene is TRBV24-1, the J gene TRBJ2-6; D is ambiguous. V was trimmed by 6 bases and J by 2 bases, leaving 10 bases between them. CDR1 KGHDR and CDR2 SFDVKD come from the germline V gene. The CDR3 loop spans 15 amino acids. The CDR3 coding sequence is TGTGCCACCAGTTCAACAGATGCTGGGGCCAACGTCCTGACTTTC. It translates to CATSSTDAGANVLTF.

The CDR3 nucleotides are TGTGCCAGCTGGGGGACAGGGGGCAAAAACATTCAGTACTTC. Its protein product is CASWGTGGKNIQYF. The chain is built from TRBV28 and TRBJ2-4; 11 bases align to TRBD1. CDR3 length: 14 amino acids. The germline CDR1 and CDR2 sequences are MDHEN and SYDVKM. J gave up 3 bases and V 8 bases, and 3 bases lay outside the gene matches.

This chain uses TRBV5-1 with TRBJ1-5; D is unresolved. This CDR3 is built from 16 residues. The ends were cut back, 0 bases at V and 6 bases at J, with 16 bases in the middle. CDR1 is SGHRS, CDR2 YFSETQ, per germline. The CDR3 region is CASSLDSASAGQPQHF. In DNA form, the CDR3 reads TGCGCCAGCAGCTTGGATTCAGCCTCCGCGGGTCAGCCCCAGCATTTT. Full variable domain (rest looked up from reference TRBV5-1 and TRBJ1-5): KAGVTQTPRYLIKTRGQQVTLSCSPISGHRSVSWYQQTPGQGLQFLFEYFSETQRNKGNFPGRFSGRQFSNSRSEMNVSTLELGDSALYLCASSLDSASAGQPQHFGDGTRLSIL.

The chain combines TRBV30 with TRBJ1-2; D unclear. Looked up from germline, CDR1 is GTSNPN and CDR2 is SVGIG (reference sequence). V lost 2 bases, J lost 3 bases, and 10 bases lay in between. CDR3 length equals 13 residues. The CDR3 reads CAWSQVEDYGYTF. CDR3 sequence (DNA): TGTGCCTGGAGTCAGGTGGAGGACTATGGCTACACCTTC.